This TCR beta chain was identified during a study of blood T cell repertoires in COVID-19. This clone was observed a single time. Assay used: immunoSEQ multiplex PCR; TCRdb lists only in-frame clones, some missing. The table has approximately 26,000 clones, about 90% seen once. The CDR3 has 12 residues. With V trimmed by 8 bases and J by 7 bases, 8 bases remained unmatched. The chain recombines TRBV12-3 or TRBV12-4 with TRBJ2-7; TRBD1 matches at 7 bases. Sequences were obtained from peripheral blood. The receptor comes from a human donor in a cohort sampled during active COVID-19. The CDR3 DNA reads TGTGCCAGCGTGGACAGGTTGAGGGAGCAGTACTTC. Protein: CASVDRLREQYF.